What follows are 11 T cell receptor beta chains derived from one specimen sequenced in a study of CD8+ T cells in alopecia areata. Investigators isolated RNA and reverse transcribed it into cDNA to act as the sequencing template. Sequencing used immunoSEQ multiplex PCR; TCRdb keeps in-frame clones, though not all of them. This sample has some 170,000 clones, with less than 80% found just once. Source: CD8+ T cells sorted from blood, taken at week 0. All receptors derive from a human donor with alopecia areata.

This clone has more than one count but fewer than ten. The V gene is TRBV7-9, the J gene TRBJ2-3; 8 bases fit TRBD1. This CDR3 is 19 amino acids long. Germline CDR1 is SEHNR and CDR2 is FQNEAQ (reference sequence). The V and J ends lost 5 bases and 0 bases, in that order; junction bases with no gene match: 16. The CDR3 DNA follows: TGTGCCAGCAGCGCACAAGGCCCGGGACAGGCAACTAGCACAGATACGCAGTATTTT. This codes for CASSAQGPGQATSTDTQYF.

V is TRBV9 and J is TRBJ1-1; D remains unclear. V was trimmed by 4 bases and J by 0 bases, leaving 16 bases between them. This CDR3 spans 16 amino acids. Per the germline V gene, CDR1 is SGDLS and CDR2 is YYNGEE. CDR3 protein: CASSLSSGRLNTEAFF. Here the CDR3 DNA reads TGTGCCAGCAGCCTCAGCAGTGGACGGTTGAACACTGAAGCTTTCTTT.

The V call is TRBV7-9, the J call TRBJ1-1; TRBD1 is a possible D gene (5 bases). Per the germline V gene, CDR1 is SEHNR and CDR2 is FQNEAQ (reference sequence). Between the trimmed V and J ends, which lost 11 bases and 1 base, there was a span of 11 bases. CDR3 length: 12 amino acids. CDR3 bases: TGTGCCTTCCGGGGGGAGAACACTGAAGCTTTCTTT. Its translation: CAFRGENTEAFF. The full variable domain, its missing parts supplied by reference TRBV7-9 and TRBJ1-1, is DTGVSQNPRHKITKRGQNVTFRCDPISEHNRLYWYRQTLGQGPEFLTYFQNEAQLEKSRLLSDRFSAERPKGSFSTLEIQRTEQGDSAMYLCAFRGENTEAFFGQGTRLTVV.

This sequence joins TRBV29-1 and TRBJ1-2, with 9 bases identical to TRBD1. With 6 bases clipped from V and 4 bases from J, the junction kept 9 bases outside the gene matches. This CDR3 has 14 amino acids. Germline-derived CDR1 and CDR2 are SQVTM and ANQGSEA. CDR3: CSVDGTGRSYGYTF. In nucleotides, the CDR3 is TGCAGCGTCGACGGGACAGGGAGGTCCTATGGCTACACCTTC.

The genes are TRBV10-3 and TRBJ2-5; 7 positions agree with TRBD1. J lost 5 bases, V lost 8 bases, and 5 bases had no gene match. Per germline, CDR1 ENHRY and CDR2 SYGVKD. This CDR3 region has 12 residues. Written as DNA, the CDR3 is TGTGCCATCTCTACAGGGGAGGAGACCCAGTACTTC. This translates into CAISTGEETQYF.

The J gene is TRBJ1-1, the V gene TRBV27, with D tentatively TRBD1 (6 bases). Germline V lookup: CDR1 MNHEY, CDR2 SMNVEV (reference sequence). The CDR3 contains 16 residues. The ends were cut back, 5 bases at V and 1 base at J, with 17 bases in the middle. This CDR3 reads CASSPDSITKNTEAFF. In DNA, the CDR3 is TGTGCCAGCAGTCCGGACAGTATAACTAAGAACACTGAAGCTTTCTTT.

The chain combines TRBV7-9 with TRBJ2-3; D possibly corresponds to TRBD1 (5 bases). The CDR3 has 18 amino acids. Germline values: CDR1 SEHNR, CDR2 FQNEAQ (reference sequence). V was clipped by 5 bases and J by 4 bases, with 25 bases between them. The CDR3 coding sequence is TGTGCCAGCAGCCGGAACCCCCACCAGGGCGCAGACTCAGATACGCAGTATTTT. This translates into CASSRNPHQGADSDTQYF.

Only a few counts were recorded for this clone. V gene TRBV28 combines with J gene TRBJ2-5; D unclear. Trimming left V 6 bases short and J 6 bases short, with 26 bases between. The CDR3 contains 17 residues. CDR1 and CDR2 from the germline V gene are MDHEN and SYDVKM. CDR3 DNA: TGTGCCAGCAGCCTACGTGAGCTTCGACGCGGCCAGAAGACCCAGTACTTC. This codes for CASSLRELRRGQKTQYF.

The chain couples TRBV6-5 to TRBJ2-3; D uncertain. CDR1 and CDR2 (germline): MNHEY, SVGAGI. The CDR3 runs to 11 residues. V was pared by 6 bases and J by 2 bases, with 3 bases between. CDR3 DNA: TGTGCCAGCAGCGACACAGATACGCAGTATTTT. As protein: CASSDTDTQYF.

The V gene is TRBV2, the J gene TRBJ2-1, with unresolved D. The length of the CDR3 is 9 residues. Trimming stripped 7 bases from V and 8 bases from J, with 3 bases between. Germline V CDR1 and CDR2: SNHLY, FYNNEI. The CDR3 sequence: CASKDEQFF. The CDR3 region has the DNA TGTGCCAGCAAGGATGAGCAGTTCTTC.

This chain connects TRBV18 to TRBJ2-2; D possibly corresponds to TRBD2 (6 bases). This CDR3 region has 14 residues. Trimming left V 3 bases short and J 1 base short, with 6 bases between. The germline CDR1 and CDR2 sequences are KGHSH and LQKENI. In nucleotides, the CDR3 is TGTGCCAGCTCACCGCGGGAGAACACCGGGGAGCTGTTTTTT. Amino acid sequence: CASSPRENTGELFF.